The clone carrying this T cell receptor beta chain was counted many times. From the 5' RACE reads, TCRdb called clonotypes with MiXCR, one entry per CDR3 protein. Seen here are about 240,000 distinct CDR3 sequences, roughly a tenth observed once, and the top ten hold about 6.8%. The data belong to a study of CD8 T cells in ankylosing spondylitis. Germline V gene data show CDR1 as DFQATT and CDR2 as SNEGSKA (reference sequence). V shed 0 bases and J 5 bases; nucleotides not matched to a gene: 8. The CDR3 totals 16 residues. Sequencing input: blood, either unsorted or a sorted T cell fraction (not recorded which). The TCR comes from a male donor with ankylosing spondylitis or in good health (not recorded which). V usage is TRBV20-1 and J usage is TRBJ2-3; TRBD2 matches at 10 bases. CDR3 coding DNA: TGCAGTGCTAGAGATGCCCTAGCGGGGGTGGGAGATACGCAGTATTTT. Translated, it gives CSARDALAGVGDTQYF.